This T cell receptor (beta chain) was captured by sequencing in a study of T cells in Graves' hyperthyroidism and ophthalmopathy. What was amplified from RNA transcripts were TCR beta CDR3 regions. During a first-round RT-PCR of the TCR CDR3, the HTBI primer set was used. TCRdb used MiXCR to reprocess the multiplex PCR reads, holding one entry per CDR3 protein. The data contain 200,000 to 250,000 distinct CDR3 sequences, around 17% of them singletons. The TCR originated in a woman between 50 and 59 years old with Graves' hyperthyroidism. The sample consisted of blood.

The CDR3 protein is CASSTRLAMGTGELFF. Here the CDR3 DNA reads TGTGCCAGCAGCACCCGTCTAGCTATGGGCACCGGGGAGCTGTTTTTT. This chain uses TRBV3-1 with TRBJ2-2, with D maybe TRBD2 (5 bases). Germline loops: CDR1 LGHDT, CDR2 YNNKEL (reference sequence). This CDR3 spans 16 amino acids. With 5 bases removed from V and 4 bases from J, the gap between germline ends came to 17 bases.